Each of the 15 T cell receptor beta chains below was sequenced from the same sample in a study of vaccination and CD4 T cells after COVID-19. Treatment reported: roughly 10-day PBMC culture with coronavirus spike peptide pools or control peptides (ViraFEST assay). These receptors lack a known antigen. The assay that was used to sequence DNA from cultured CD4+ T cells was the Oncomine TCR Beta short-read assay. Each CDR3 protein gets one entry after TCRdb re-called the PCR reads with MiXCR. The table has 15,000 to 20,000 distinct CDR3 sequences, approximately 57% seen once. The specimen was CD4+ T cells from blood, cultured in vitro. These receptors were taken from a human donor who had recovered from COVID-19.

There are a few counts of this clonotype. DNA for the CDR3: TGTGCCAGCAGCTTTCCTAGGGGGGGTGGCGAGACCCAGTACTTC. As protein: CASSFPRGGGETQYF. The chain couples TRBV7-2 to TRBJ2-5, with D perhaps TRBD2 (7 bases). Germline loops: CDR1 SGHTA, CDR2 FQGNSA. The length of the CDR3 is 15 residues. The V gene lost 3 bases and the J gene lost 5 bases, with 16 bases spanning the gap.

V gene TRBV7-9 combines with J gene TRBJ2-7; 7 bases agree with TRBD2. The CDR3 is made up of 14 amino acids. CDR1 is SEHNR and CDR2 is FQNEAQ in the germline V gene (reference sequence). J lost 6 bases, V lost 0 bases, and 5 bases had no gene match. As DNA, the CDR3 is TGTGCCAGCAGCTTAGCGCTGGGAGGGAGCGAGCAGTACTTC. Translating gives CASSLALGGSEQYF.

The chain is built from TRBV6-1 and TRBJ1-5; D gene ambiguous. V was trimmed by 6 bases and J by 2 bases, leaving 11 bases between them. Germline V gene data show CDR1 as MNHNS and CDR2 as SASEGT. The CDR3 sequence is 14 residues long. CDR3 sequence: CASSTRYGNQPQHF. In DNA form, the CDR3 reads TGTGCCAGCAGCACCCGTTACGGCAATCAGCCCCAGCATTTT.

The V gene is TRBV19, the J gene TRBJ2-2; TRBD2 agrees at 8 bases. Trimming cost V 6 bases and J 0 bases; bases outside gene matches: 3. From germline, CDR1 is LNHDA and CDR2 SQIVND (reference sequence). This CDR3 is 15 amino acids long. CDR3 protein: CASRRSGANTGELFF. The CDR3 nucleotides read TGTGCCAGTAGACGTAGCGGGGCGAACACCGGGGAGCTGTTTTTT.

The CDR3 here is CASSPLILDSRALTNYGYTF. Written as DNA, the CDR3 is TGTGCCAGCTCACCGCTCATATTGGACAGTAGAGCCCTGACGAACTATGGCTACACCTTC. The V and J genes are TRBV18 and TRBJ1-2; possibly TRBD1 for D (6 bases). Trimming left V 3 bases short and J 2 bases short, with 28 bases between. The CDR3 has 20 residues. Per the germline V gene, CDR1 is KGHSH and CDR2 is LQKENI.

This clonotype has just a few counts. The rearrangement uses TRBV11-3 and TRBJ2-5; perhaps D is TRBD1 or TRBD2 (5 bases each). The CDR3 sequence is 15 residues long. The germline CDR1 and CDR2 sequences are SGHNT and YENEEA. Trimming pared 4 bases from V and 5 bases from J, leaving 17 bases between. CDR3 sequence (DNA): TGTGCCAGCAGCTCCTCCGGGACCCCGTTCGAGACCCAGTACTTC. Its protein is CASSSSGTPFETQYF.

V usage is TRBV28 and J usage is TRBJ2-3; D ambiguous. The V gene lost 7 bases and the J gene lost 4 bases, with 12 bases spanning the gap. The CDR3 sequence is 13 residues long. From germline, CDR1 is MDHEN and CDR2 SYDVKM. CDR3 nucleotide sequence: TGTGCCAGCAATCCTCGCCGCCCAGATACGCAGTATTTT. Amino acids: CASNPRRPDTQYF. Full variable domain (outside the CDR3, taken from reference TRBV28 and TRBJ2-3): DVKVTQSSRYLVKRTGEKVFLECVQDMDHENMFWYRQDPGLGLRLIYFSYDVKMKEKGDIPEGYSVSREKKERFSLILESASTNQTSMYLCASNPRRPDTQYFGPGTRLTVL.

This chain joins TRBV20-1 and TRBJ2-7; 11 bases agree with TRBD2. Germline CDR1 DFQATT, CDR2 SNEGSKA (reference sequence). This CDR3 has 16 residues. Trimming cost V 0 bases and J 1 base; bases outside gene matches: 5. For the CDR3, the DNA is TGCAGTGCTAGAGAACTAGCGGGGGCTACATCCTACGAGCAGTACTTC. Amino acids: CSARELAGATSYEQYF.

This clonotype appeared once. The chain employs TRBV20-1 and TRBJ2-1; D call uncertain. V lost 3 bases to trimming and J lost 7 bases, with 13 bases between them. CDR3 length: 13 amino acids. Germline V gives CDR1 DFQATT, CDR2 SNEGSKA (reference sequence). This CDR3 is CSARFRSENEQFF. CDR3 nucleotides: TGCAGTGCTAGGTTCCGGTCCGAAAATGAGCAGTTCTTC.

V usage is TRBV20-1 and J usage is TRBJ2-7; TRBD1 matches at 10 bases. Per the germline V gene, CDR1 is DFQATT and CDR2 is SNEGSKA (reference sequence). The CDR3 runs to 15 residues. J was trimmed by 5 bases and V by 6 bases; bases with no gene match: 13. CDR3 loop: CSAPRLGQGVNEQYF. The CDR3 bases are TGCAGTGCCCCCCGGCTCGGACAGGGGGTTAACGAGCAGTACTTC.

The chain carries TRBV20-1 and TRBJ2-3, with 10 bases fitting TRBD1. Germline CDR1 DFQATT, CDR2 SNEGSKA (reference sequence). The CDR3 has 17 amino acids. Trimming took 1 base from V and 0 from J; bases not matched to a gene: 7. The CDR3 sequence is CSARVSGTGASTDTQYF. Written as DNA, the CDR3 is TGCAGTGCTAGAGTTTCTGGGACAGGGGCGAGCACAGATACGCAGTATTTT.

This chain links TRBV28 with TRBJ2-1; 9 nucleotides agree with TRBD1. The CDR3 length is 14 residues. J was trimmed by 3 bases and V by 5 bases; bases with no gene match: 2. Germline loops: CDR1 MDHEN, CDR2 SYDVKM. CDR3 DNA sequence: TGTGCCAGCAGTGAGACAGGGGGCTACAATGAGCAGTTCTTC. Translated: CASSETGGYNEQFF.

The rearrangement links TRBV3-1 to TRBJ1-6, with D tentatively TRBD1 (5 bases). This CDR3 contains 13 residues. V lost 0 bases to trimming and J lost 12 bases, with 9 bases between them. The V gene's germline CDR1 is LGHDT and CDR2 YNNKEL (reference sequence). The CDR3 protein is CASSQDMGRPLHF. CDR3 nucleotide sequence: TGTGCCAGCAGCCAAGATATGGGACGACCCCTCCACTTT.

The V and J genes are TRBV11-3 and TRBJ2-1; 8 positions agree with TRBD1. Losses at the gene ends were 4 bases for V and 3 bases for J; bases not matched to a gene: 5. The CDR3 covers 15 residues. CDR1 is SGHNT, CDR2 YENEEA, per germline. CDR3 region: CASSSGQGLYNEQFF. The CDR3 coding sequence is TGTGCCAGCAGCTCCGGACAGGGCCTCTACAATGAGCAGTTCTTC.

As regards this clonotype: The junction departs from the called germline gene at one end, perhaps through a read error. CDR3 nucleotide sequence: TGTGCCAGCAGAGAAGATAGCAATCAGCCCCAGCATTTT. Translation gives CASREDSNQPQHF. The chain couples TRBV6-1 to TRBJ1-5; D is uncertain. Germline lookup yields CDR1 MNHNS and CDR2 SASEGT. There are 13 residues in the CDR3.